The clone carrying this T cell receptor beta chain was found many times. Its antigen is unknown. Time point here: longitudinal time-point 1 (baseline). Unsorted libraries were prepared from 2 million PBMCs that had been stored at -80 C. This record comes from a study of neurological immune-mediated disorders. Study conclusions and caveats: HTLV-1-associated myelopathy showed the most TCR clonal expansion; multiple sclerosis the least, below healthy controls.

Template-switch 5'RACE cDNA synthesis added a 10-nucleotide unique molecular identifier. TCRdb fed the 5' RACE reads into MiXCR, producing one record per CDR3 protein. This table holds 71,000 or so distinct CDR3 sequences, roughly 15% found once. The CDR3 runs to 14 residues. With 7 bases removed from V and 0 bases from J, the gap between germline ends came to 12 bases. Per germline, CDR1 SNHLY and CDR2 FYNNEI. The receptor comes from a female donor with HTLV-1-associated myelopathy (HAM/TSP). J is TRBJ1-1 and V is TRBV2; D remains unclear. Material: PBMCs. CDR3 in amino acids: CASILIPMNTEAFF. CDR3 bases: TGTGCCAGCATTCTTATTCCCATGAACACTGAAGCTTTCTTT.